This entry lists 3 T cell receptor beta chains sequenced from one sample in a study of monozygotic twins with inflammatory bowel disease. Using the 5' RACE reads, TCRdb records one entry per CDR3 protein without DNA. The specimen's table records around 450,000 distinct CDR3 sequences. Sequenced: blood. All receptors derive from a human donor with ulcerative colitis or Crohn's disease, or a healthy co-twin of an affected twin (not recorded which).

The chain joins TRBV10-3 to TRBJ2-7; the TCRdb D gene call, TRBD2, has no DNA to confirm it. There are 14 residues in the CDR3. From germline, CDR1 is ENHRY and CDR2 SYGVKD. This CDR3 is CAISDSGSSYEQYF.

The V gene is TRBV27, the J gene TRBJ1-2. Germline CDR1 and CDR2: MNHEY and SMNVEV (reference sequence). CDR3 length equals 14 residues. The CDR3 here is CASSPQSGNYGYTF.

The V gene is TRBV6-5, the J gene TRBJ1-5; TCRdb gives TRBD1 as the D gene, but with no DNA this cannot be confirmed. Germline CDR1 and CDR2: MNHEY and SVGAGI. This CDR3 spans 17 amino acids. CDR3 protein: CASSYLTGGESNQPQHF.